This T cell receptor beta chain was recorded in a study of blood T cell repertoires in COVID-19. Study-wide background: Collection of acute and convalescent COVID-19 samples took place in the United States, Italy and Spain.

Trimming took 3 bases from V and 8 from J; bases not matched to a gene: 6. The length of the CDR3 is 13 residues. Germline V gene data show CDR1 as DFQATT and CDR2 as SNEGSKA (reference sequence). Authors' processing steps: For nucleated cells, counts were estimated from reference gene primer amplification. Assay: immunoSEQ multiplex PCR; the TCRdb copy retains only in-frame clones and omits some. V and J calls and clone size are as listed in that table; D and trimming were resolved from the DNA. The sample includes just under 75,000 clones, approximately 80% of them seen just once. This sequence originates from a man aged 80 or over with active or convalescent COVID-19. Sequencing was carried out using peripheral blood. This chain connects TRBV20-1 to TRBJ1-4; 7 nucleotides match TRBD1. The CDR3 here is CSASWQGVEKLFF. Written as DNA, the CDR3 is TGCAGTGCTAGTTGGCAGGGGGTGGAAAAACTGTTTTTT.